The 30 T cell receptor beta chains listed next were all sequenced from one sample in a study of neurological immune-mediated disorders (dated by TCRdb to the late 2010s). Receptor libraries were prepared by 5' RACE. TCRdb lists the instrument as Illumina HiSeq 2500. TCRdb reprocessed the public reads (quality trimming at Q25 with fastp, clone calling with MiXCR) and kept in-frame beta chains. Each entry is one CDR3 protein sequence, shown with its most common DNA and genes. For this sample the table gives some 60,000 distinct CDR3 sequences, of which approximately 12% were detected only once. Of the sample, about 6.6% is held by the ten largest clones. The time point label on this specimen signifies: longitudinal time-point 1 (baseline). Source material: PBMCs. The origin of the receptors is a male donor with HTLV-1-associated myelopathy (HAM/TSP).

The table lists this clonotype with a few counts. This chain joins TRBV18 and TRBJ2-5, with D perhaps matching TRBD2 (5 bases). V was clipped by 8 bases and J by 1 base, with 17 bases between them. Germline V gene sequence: CDR1 KGHSH, CDR2 LQKENI. The CDR3 runs to 15 residues. CDR3 coding DNA: TGTGCCAGCAATACCAGAGGGCAGAGCCAAGAGACCCAGTACTTC. Translated: CASNTRGQSQETQYF.

This clonotype was recorded a few times. CDR3 in DNA: TGCGCCAGCAGCCAATCCACAGGGGGCGGCGGAGGCTACACCTTC. It is translated as CASSQSTGGGGGYTF. The chain couples TRBV4-3 to TRBJ1-2, with 9 bases aligning to TRBD1. Trimming at V came to 2 bases and at J to 8 bases, leaving 9 bases not matched to a gene. CDR1 and CDR2 (germline): LGHNA, YSLEER. This CDR3 has 15 amino acids.

The V call is TRBV12-3 or TRBV12-4, the J call TRBJ1-3; D is ambiguous. The CDR3 consists of 15 residues. The V gene lost 3 bases and the J gene lost 0 bases, with 9 bases spanning the gap. CDR3 amino acids: CASSFTPASGNTIYF. The CDR3 bases are TGTGCCAGCAGTTTTACGCCAGCCTCTGGAAACACCATATATTTT.

This clonotype was found many times. This sequence joins TRBV6-5 and TRBJ1-5; 9 bases align to TRBD1. This CDR3 is 16 amino acids long. With 2 bases clipped from V and 7 bases from J, the junction kept 9 bases outside the gene matches. CDR1 is MNHEY and CDR2 is SVGAGI in the germline V gene. The CDR3 spells CASSYGPDRGKQPQHF. CDR3 bases: TGTGCCAGCAGTTACGGTCCGGACAGGGGAAAACAGCCCCAGCATTTT.

This clonotype was seen repeatedly, ten times or more. The chain has TRBV7-9 and TRBJ2-2; 7 bases map to TRBD1. V lost 5 bases to trimming and J lost 1 base; unmatched junction nucleotides: 4. CDR1 and CDR2 (germline): SEHNR, FQNEAQ (reference sequence). The CDR3 totals 15 residues. CDR3 coding DNA: TGTGCCAGCAGCCCGGGACAGCAGAACACCGGGGAGCTGTTTTTT. Its protein is CASSPGQQNTGELFF. The variable domain in full, with the rest retrieved from reference TRBV7-9 and TRBJ2-2, is DTGVSQNPRHKITKRGQNVTFRCDPISEHNRLYWYRQTLGQGPEFLTYFQNEAQLEKSRLLSDRFSAERPKGSFSTLEIQRTEQGDSAMYLCASSPGQQNTGELFFGEGSRLTVL.

This clonotype was found many times. CDR3 amino acids: CSARDHLEKLFF. CDR3 in DNA: TGCAGTGCTAGAGATCACCTCGAAAAACTGTTTTTT. This chain links TRBV20-1 with TRBJ1-4; D not resolved. Trimming pared 0 bases from V and 8 bases from J, leaving 7 bases between. The CDR3 sequence is 12 residues long. The germline gives CDR1 DFQATT, CDR2 SNEGSKA (reference sequence).

This clonotype has at least ten counts. The chain uses TRBV21-1 and TRBJ1-4; the D call in the table, TRBD1, was not verified against the DNA. TRBV21-1 is a known pseudogene. CDR3 size: 16 residues. This CDR3 is CASSPRDRAEDEKLFF. CDR3 DNA sequence: TGTGCCAGCAGCCCCCGGGACAGGGCGGAGGATGAAAAACTGTTTTTT.

This chain uses TRBV19 with TRBJ1-5; 10 bases line up with TRBD1. Germline CDR1 reads LNHDA; CDR2 reads SQIVND (reference sequence). Trimming removed 10 bases from V and 4 bases from J; junction bases left unmatched: 7. The CDR3 runs 14 residues. In nucleotides, the CDR3 is TGTGCCACCTGGGACAGGGGATGGAATCAGCCCCAGCATTTT. Amino acids: CATWDRGWNQPQHF.

This clonotype came up many times. The chain uses TRBV20-1 and TRBJ2-5, with a tentative D call TRBD2 (6 bases). The V end lost 0 bases, the J end lost 3 bases, and 14 bases lay between the germline ends. The CDR3 loop spans 15 amino acids. Per germline, CDR1 DFQATT and CDR2 SNEGSKA (reference sequence). The CDR3 bases are TGCAGTGCTAGAGATGGAGGGACCTACAAAGAGACCCAGTACTTC. It encodes CSARDGGTYKETQYF.

This clonotype was seen at least ten times. This chain links TRBV7-8 with TRBJ2-3; a weak D match, TRBD2 (5 bases). The V end lost 2 bases, the J end lost 8 bases, and 8 bases lay between the germline ends. Per the germline V gene, CDR1 is SGHVS and CDR2 is FQNEAQ. This CDR3 is 12 amino acids long. The CDR3 spells CASSLRRGTQYF. CDR3 nucleotide sequence: TGTGCCAGCAGCTTAAGACGGGGTACGCAGTATTTT. Variable domain in full (rest from reference TRBV7-8 and TRBJ2-3): GAGVSQSPRYKVAKRGQDVALRCDPISGHVSLFWYQQALGQGPEFLTYFQNEAQLDKSGLPSDRFFAERPEGSVSTLKIQRTQQEDSAVYLCASSLRRGTQYFGPGTRLTVL.

Many counts were recorded for this clonotype. The chain recombines TRBV29-1 with TRBJ2-3; a weak D match, TRBD1 (5 bases). With 6 bases removed from V and 2 bases from J, the gap between germline ends came to 9 bases. Germline CDR1 reads SQVTM; CDR2 reads ANQGSEA. The CDR3 totals 12 residues. The CDR3 DNA is TGCAGCGTCAGGGATCTCACAGATACGCAGTATTTT. Its translation: CSVRDLTDTQYF.

This clonotype turned up a few times. This chain uses TRBV10-3 with TRBJ2-7, with TRBD2 matching over 8 bases. With V trimmed by 10 bases and J by 0 bases, 8 bases remained unmatched. The CDR3 totals 14 residues. Germline-derived CDR1 and CDR2 are ENHRY and SYGVKD. The CDR3 here is CATRFGTSSYEQYF. The CDR3 DNA reads as TGTGCCACTCGATTCGGGACTAGCTCCTACGAGCAGTACTTC.

In its sample, this clonotype was seen many times. The genes are TRBV21-1 and TRBJ2-2. TRBV21-1 has pseudogene status. This CDR3 has 19 amino acids. The CDR3 bases are TGTGCCAGCAGCAAGGTTGGTTGTCGAAAGAGAACGAACACCGGGGAGCTGTTTTTT. Protein sequence: CASSKVGCRKRTNTGELFF.

The chain joins TRBV6-2 or TRBV6-3 to TRBJ1-1; 8 nucleotides align to TRBD1. The V gene end was trimmed by 4 bases and the J gene end by 5 bases; junction bases not matched to a gene: 9. The CDR3 sequence is 15 residues long. The germline V gene has CDR1 MNHEY and CDR2 SVGEGT. CDR3 in amino acids: CASSSPNRGRTEAFF. The CDR3 bases are TGTGCCAGCAGTTCGCCGAACAGGGGGAGGACTGAAGCTTTCTTT.

At least ten counts were recorded for this clonotype. CDR3 in amino acids: CASSVEGSADYNEQFF. CDR3 nucleotide sequence: TGTGCCAGCAGCGTAGAAGGGTCAGCTGATTACAATGAGCAGTTCTTC. The chain employs TRBV9 and TRBJ2-1, with D unresolved. The CDR3 runs 16 residues. Trimming removed 0 bases from V and 4 bases from J, with 14 bases in between. Per the germline V gene, CDR1 is SGDLS and CDR2 is YYNGEE.

This clonotype was counted many times. The chain has TRBV5-1 and TRBJ2-7, with TRBD1 matching 7 bases. The V gene end was trimmed by 4 bases and the J gene end by 4 bases; junction bases not matched to a gene: 11. The length of the CDR3 is 15 residues. From germline, CDR1 is SGHRS and CDR2 YFSETQ. CDR3 DNA: TGCGCCAGCAGCATCGGGACAGCCAAAGGGTACGAGCAGTACTTC. Translating it yields CASSIGTAKGYEQYF.

This clonotype occurred many times. The chain uses TRBV7-2 and TRBJ1-1, with 7 bases aligning to TRBD1. CDR3 size: 16 residues. V was clipped by 3 bases and J by 2 bases; unmatched bases: 9. Per the germline V gene, CDR1 is SGHTA and CDR2 is FQGNSA. CDR3 sequence: CASSLWQGVRNTEAFF. The CDR3 nucleotides read TGTGCCAGCAGCTTGTGGCAGGGGGTTCGAAACACTGAAGCTTTCTTT.

This clonotype was seen repeatedly, ten times or more. The chain uses TRBV9 and TRBJ2-3, with unresolved D. CDR1 and CDR2 from the germline V gene are SGDLS and YYNGEE. The CDR3 loop spans 13 amino acids. V lost 4 bases, J lost 5 bases, and 11 bases lay in between. This CDR3 reads CASSPDLGDTQYF. In DNA, the CDR3 is TGTGCCAGCAGCCCCGACCTCGGAGATACGCAGTATTTT.

This clonotype appeared many times. J is TRBJ2-7 and V is TRBV14; D possibly matches TRBD1 or TRBD2 (6 bases each). Trimming stripped 7 bases from V and 1 base from J, with 20 bases between. Per germline, CDR1 SGHDN and CDR2 FVKESK. CDR3 length: 16 residues. CDR3 residues: CASNQGRKAGSYEQYF. CDR3 bases: TGTGCCAGCAACCAGGGGAGAAAGGCGGGATCCTACGAGCAGTACTTC.

This chain links TRBV5-5 with TRBJ2-2; D gene unclear. The length of the CDR3 is 14 residues. Germline assignment: CDR1 SGHKS and CDR2 YYEKEE (reference sequence). Trimming took 0 bases from V and 1 from J, leaving 4 bases between them. The CDR3: CASSLAVNTGELFF. The CDR3 DNA reads as TGTGCCAGCAGCTTGGCGGTGAACACCGGGGAGCTGTTTTTT.

The sample holds one count of this clonotype. The rearrangement uses TRBV20-1 and TRBJ2-5, with D perhaps matching TRBD1 or TRBD2 (5 bases each). CDR1 is DFQATT, CDR2 SNEGSKA, per germline (reference sequence). Trimming shortened V by 5 bases and J by 2 bases, and 15 bases separated the two germline ends. The CDR3 covers 14 residues. The DNA of the CDR3 is TGCAGTGCTCGGGGTGGGGCGGAACAAGAGACCCAGTACTTC. Translation: CSARGGAEQETQYF.

This clonotype was counted at least ten times. V is TRBV20-1 and J is TRBJ2-5, with D possibly matching TRBD2 (5 bases). The CDR3 has 13 residues. Germline lookup yields CDR1 DFQATT and CDR2 SNEGSKA (reference sequence). Trimming cost V 6 bases and J 4 bases, with 15 bases left between them. The CDR3 nucleotides are TGCAGTGCGACAACTAGGGTCCTAGAGACCCAGTACTTC. Its protein product is CSATTRVLETQYF.

This clonotype was observed many times. The chain couples TRBV12-3 or TRBV12-4 to TRBJ1-2, with D perhaps TRBD1 (6 bases). The CDR3 covers 13 residues. V dropped 9 bases and J dropped 2 bases, with 13 bases sitting between them. For the CDR3, the DNA is TGTGCCAGTAACCCAGGGGTAAACTATGGCTACACCTTC. Translating it yields CASNPGVNYGYTF.

This clonotype has a count of ten or more. The chain is built from TRBV5-1 and TRBJ1-1, with a possible D match to TRBD1 (6 bases). V was cut by 5 bases and J by 4 bases, with 12 bases left in between. CDR3 length equals 13 residues. In germline, CDR1 is SGHRS, CDR2 YFSETQ. In DNA, the CDR3 is TGCGCCAGCAGTTATGACAGGCCCACTGAAGCTTTCTTT. Translating gives CASSYDRPTEAFF. Full variable domain (missing parts from reference TRBV5-1 and TRBJ1-1): KAGVTQTPRYLIKTRGQQVTLSCSPISGHRSVSWYQQTPGQGLQFLFEYFSETQRNKGNFPGRFSGRQFSNSRSEMNVSTLELGDSALYLCASSYDRPTEAFFGQGTRLTVV.

This clonotype was seen at least ten times. The genes are TRBV5-1 and TRBJ2-7; perhaps TRBD1 as D (5 bases). V was pared by 1 base and J by 3 bases, with 11 bases between. CDR1 is SGHRS, CDR2 YFSETQ, per germline. This CDR3 is 14 amino acids long. In nucleotides, the CDR3 is TGCGCCAGCAGCTTGAGGGGTTCGGGCTACGAGCAGTACTTC. It encodes CASSLRGSGYEQYF.

This clonotype was counted only a few times. The chain is built from TRBV5-1 and TRBJ2-7, with D possibly matching TRBD2 (5 bases). The CDR3 runs to 13 residues. Germline-derived CDR1 and CDR2 are SGHRS and YFSETQ. Trimming removed 5 bases from V and 5 bases from J, with 14 bases in between. CDR3 nucleotides: TGCGCCAGCAGGCCCCCCGCGGGCGACGAGCAGTACTTC. Translated, it gives CASRPPAGDEQYF.

In its sample, this clonotype was seen many times. The chain recombines TRBV29-1 with TRBJ2-7; a possible D gene is TRBD2 (5 bases). There are 12 residues in the CDR3. In germline, CDR1 is SQVTM, CDR2 ANQGSEA. V lost 8 bases and J lost 2, with 13 bases in between. The CDR3 protein is CSFKTGAYEQYF. CDR3 nucleotide sequence: TGCAGCTTCAAGACCGGGGCCTACGAGCAGTACTTC.

The sample holds many counts of this clonotype. This chain links TRBV4-3 with TRBJ2-5; no definite D call. Per the germline V gene, CDR1 is LGHNA and CDR2 is YSLEER. The CDR3 sequence is 14 residues long. V dropped 0 bases and J dropped 5 bases, with 10 bases sitting between them. The CDR3 sequence is CASSQDRLRETQYF. The CDR3 bases are TGCGCCAGCAGCCAAGATCGCCTGCGGGAGACCCAGTACTTC.

Ten or more counts support this clonotype. The rearrangement uses TRBV2 and TRBJ2-5; the D is unclear. The germline V gene encodes CDR1 SNHLY and CDR2 FYNNEI. The CDR3 is made up of 10 amino acids. The V gene lost 8 bases and the J gene lost 2 bases, with 3 bases spanning the gap. The CDR3 loop is CASQQETQYF. The CDR3 coding sequence is TGTGCCAGCCAACAAGAGACCCAGTACTTC.

This clonotype was detected many times. The V call is TRBV5-1, the J call TRBJ2-3; 7 nucleotides match TRBD1. After removal of 4 bases from V and 1 base from J, the junction contained 9 bases not matched to a gene. In germline, CDR1 is SGHRS, CDR2 YFSETQ. The CDR3 runs to 16 residues. CDR3 DNA: TGCGCCAGCAGCACAGGGACAGCCTCGGGCACAGATACGCAGTATTTT. It yields the protein CASSTGTASGTDTQYF. Together with reference TRBV5-1 and TRBJ2-3, the CDR3 gives the full variable domain: KAGVTQTPRYLIKTRGQQVTLSCSPISGHRSVSWYQQTPGQGLQFLFEYFSETQRNKGNFPGRFSGRQFSNSRSEMNVSTLELGDSALYLCASSTGTASGTDTQYFGPGTRLTVL.